The rows below give T cell receptor beta chains drawn from one sample of a study of neurological immune-mediated disorders. TCRdb used MiXCR to reprocess the 5' RACE reads, holding one entry per CDR3 protein. Altogether 100,000 to 150,000 distinct CDR3 sequences are present, roughly 3.2% being singletons, with the ten largest covering 1% to 1.5%. Sample: PBMCs. The receptors were gathered from a woman aged 30 to 39 with multiple sclerosis. CDR3s include the opening cysteine and the closing phenylalanine or tryptophan.

v_gene,CDR3aa
TRBV4-3,CASSQEIRPGTGELFF
TRBV10-3,CAISDPVGRTEAFF
TRBV18,CASSLTTVGRGYTF
TRBV5-6,CASSFRGLAGSSYEQYF
TRBV6-2/TRBV6-3,CASSNRTSGGAGELFF
TRBV24-1,CATSDSYQETQYF
TRBV24-1,CATSEGRSGYNEQFF
TRBV5-1,CASSHGTGGYIQYF
TRBV12-3/TRBV12-4,CASSFCLWGQGCDQPQHF
TRBV15,CATSRRTGGNQPQHF
TRBV11-2,CASSLGSGEFNYGYTF
TRBV14,CASSQETGLSGNTIYF
TRBV27,CASSRGQFSTDTQYF
TRBV20-1,CSARVRTGAYEQYF
TRBV29-1,CSVEAVNSGYEQYF
TRBV20-1,CSARDDRLYEQYF